The 29 T cell receptor beta chains given below trace back to one sample, sequenced in a study of blood T cell repertoires in COVID-19. Method: immunoSEQ multiplex PCR; TCRdb's copy keeps in-frame clones and lacks some. In the table there are some 43,000 clones, about four fifths of which are singletons. The sample comprised peripheral blood. These receptors were obtained from a man aged 40-50 years with active or convalescent COVID-19.

Here the CDR3 reads CATSDFGGSSYNEQFF. The CDR3 DNA is TGTGCCACCAGTGATTTTGGCGGGTCCTCCTACAATGAGCAGTTCTTC. The chain is built from TRBV24-1 and TRBJ2-1; TRBD2 is a possible D gene (5 bases). Trimming stripped 1 base from V and 0 bases from J, with 9 bases between. The CDR3 runs to 16 residues. The germline V gene has CDR1 KGHDR and CDR2 SFDVKD.

The rearrangement joins TRBV19 to TRBJ2-1, with 7 bases identical to TRBD2. The V gene end was trimmed by 3 bases and the J gene end by 0 bases; junction bases not matched to a gene: 8. CDR3 length: 17 residues. Germline V gene lookup returns CDR1 LNHDA and CDR2 SQIVND (reference sequence). The CDR3 here is CASSMAGVQRSYNEQFF. The CDR3 bases are TGTGCCAGTAGTATGGCGGGGGTACAGCGCTCCTACAATGAGCAGTTCTTC.

Here the CDR3 reads CASSLAGGPSDTQYF. CDR3 in DNA: TGCGCCAGCAGCCTAGCGGGGGGGCCCTCAGATACGCAGTATTTT. J is TRBJ2-3 and V is TRBV4-1; TRBD2 agrees at 11 bases. The germline V gene has CDR1 MGHRA and CDR2 YSYEKL. V gave up 4 bases and J gave up 4 bases; unmatched junction bases: 4. This CDR3 contains 15 residues.

The J gene is TRBJ1-4, the V gene TRBV4-3; 8 bases are a match to TRBD1. Germline CDR1 reads LGHNA; CDR2 reads YSLEER. The CDR3 has 13 residues. Trimming removed 4 bases from V and 8 bases from J; junction bases left unmatched: 3. CDR3 amino acids: CASSRTGGEKLFF. The CDR3 bases are TGCGCCAGCAGCCGAACAGGGGGGGAAAAACTGTTTTTT.

This clone appeared once. The chain links TRBV27 to TRBJ2-2; no clear D gene. Germline V gives CDR1 MNHEY, CDR2 SMNVEV (reference sequence). Trimming left V 6 bases short and J 6 bases short, with 5 bases between. The CDR3 has 11 residues. In DNA, the CDR3 is TGTGCCAGCAGGAGCGCCGGGGAGCTGTTTTTT. Translated: CASRSAGELFF.

This clone has only one observation. This rearrangement joins TRBV5-1 to TRBJ2-3, with 14 bases matching TRBD2. Germline CDR1 SGHRS, CDR2 YFSETQ. With V trimmed by 3 bases and J by 6 bases, 9 bases remained unmatched. This CDR3 spans 17 amino acids. This chain's CDR3 is CASSSGLAGEGRDTQYF. The CDR3, as DNA: TGCGCCAGCAGCTCGGGACTAGCGGGAGAAGGTAGGGATACGCAGTATTTT.

The rearrangement links TRBV5-4 to TRBJ1-1; possibly TRBD1 for D (6 bases). Trimming left V 6 bases short and J 4 bases short, with 16 bases between. The CDR3 consists of 14 residues. In germline, CDR1 is SGHNT, CDR2 YYREEE (reference sequence). This CDR3 is CASIQNQGITEAFF. The CDR3 nucleotides are TGTGCCAGCATCCAAAACCAGGGGATCACTGAAGCTTTCTTT.

J is TRBJ2-2 and V is TRBV9; 8 positions agree with TRBD1. The V segment lost 3 bases and the J segment 7 bases; nucleotides outside the gene matches: 5. Germline V lookup: CDR1 SGDLS, CDR2 YYNGEE. The CDR3 loop spans 14 amino acids. The CDR3 DNA reads TGTGCCAGCAGCGCCGGGACAGGAATCGGGGAGCTGTTTTTT. Translation: CASSAGTGIGELFF.

V is TRBV12-3 or TRBV12-4 and J is TRBJ2-1, with no clear D. V was pared by 5 bases and J by 3 bases, with 2 bases between. There are 11 residues in the CDR3. CDR3 nucleotide sequence: TGTGCCAGCAGTCGCTACAATGAGCAGTTCTTC. This encodes CASSRYNEQFF.

The V gene is TRBV14, the J gene TRBJ2-5; tentative D call: TRBD1 (6 bases). CDR3 length: 13 residues. Germline V lookup: CDR1 SGHDN, CDR2 FVKESK. V was pared by 2 bases and J by 5 bases, with 9 bases between. CDR3 residues: CASSQNTGETQYF. The CDR3 nucleotides read TGTGCCAGCAGCCAAAACACAGGGGAGACCCAGTACTTC.

The CDR3 region is CASTREGDFRNTEAFF. Written as DNA, the CDR3 is TGCGCCAGCACAAGGGAGGGGGACTTTCGGAACACTGAAGCTTTCTTT. This rearrangement joins TRBV5-1 to TRBJ1-1; tentative D call: TRBD1 (6 bases). V lost 6 bases and J 1 base, leaving 19 bases between the germline ends. Per the germline V gene, CDR1 is SGHRS and CDR2 is YFSETQ. This CDR3 has 16 amino acids.

In this sample, this clone turned up once. The rearrangement joins TRBV11-3 to TRBJ1-2; TRBD1 is a possible D gene (6 bases). The germline V gene has CDR1 SGHNT and CDR2 YENEEA. V gave up 4 bases and J gave up 2 bases, with 8 bases separating them. The CDR3 sequence is 13 residues long. CDR3 sequence: CASSSTGNYGYTF. The CDR3 DNA is TGTGCCAGCAGCTCCACAGGGAACTATGGCTACACCTTC.

The V and J genes are TRBV27 and TRBJ2-7; D gene uncertain. This CDR3 is 14 amino acids long. With 2 bases removed from V and 2 bases from J, the gap between germline ends came to 10 bases. Looked up from germline, CDR1 is MNHEY and CDR2 is SMNVEV (reference sequence). The CDR3 DNA follows: TGTGCCAGCAGTTTACTAGGTCCCCCCTACGAGCAGTACTTC. The encoded protein is CASSLLGPPYEQYF.

The chain links TRBV7-2 to TRBJ2-3; tentative D call: TRBD1 (5 bases). V was pared by 4 bases and J by 1 base, with 12 bases between. In germline, CDR1 is SGHTA, CDR2 FQGNSA. The CDR3 spans 15 residues. CDR3 amino acids: CASSSPIQGTDTQYF. As DNA, the CDR3 is TGTGCCAGCAGCTCCCCGATACAGGGCACAGATACGCAGTATTTT.

The chain combines TRBV19 with TRBJ2-5; 7 bases match TRBD1. Germline V lookup: CDR1 LNHDA, CDR2 SQIVND (reference sequence). The CDR3 totals 14 residues. The J segment lost 3 bases and the V segment lost 4 bases, leaving 5 bases of the junction unmatched. The CDR3 here is CASSKGQAKETQYF. The DNA of the CDR3 is TGTGCCAGTAGTAAAGGACAGGCTAAAGAGACCCAGTACTTC.

The CDR3 DNA reads as TGTGCCAGCGGAGAGGAGGGACTCATCAGCGGCGAGCAGTACTTC. Amino acid sequence: CASGEEGLISGEQYF. This chain joins TRBV6-5 and TRBJ2-7, with D maybe TRBD2 (6 bases). V was cut by 8 bases and J by 6 bases, with 23 bases left in between. The length of the CDR3 is 15 residues. Per the germline V gene, CDR1 is MNHEY and CDR2 is SVGAGI.

This chain connects TRBV28 to TRBJ1-5, with D possibly TRBD1 on 6 matching bases. Germline V gives CDR1 MDHEN, CDR2 SYDVKM. The CDR3 has 18 amino acids. V was trimmed by 7 bases and J by 5 bases, leaving 27 bases between them. The CDR3 spells CASIPRNLGAGGDQPQHF. As DNA, the CDR3 is TGTGCCAGCATCCCCCGGAATTTGGGGGCAGGAGGTGATCAGCCCCAGCATTTT. Looking up the rest from reference TRBV28 and TRBJ1-5 gives the full variable domain: DVKVTQSSRYLVKRTGEKVFLECVQDMDHENMFWYRQDPGLGLRLIYFSYDVKMKEKGDIPEGYSVSREKKERFSLILESASTNQTSMYLCASIPRNLGAGGDQPQHFGDGTRLSIL.

The chain employs TRBV5-6 and TRBJ2-7, with TRBD1 matching over 7 bases. Germline CDR1 reads SGHDT; CDR2 reads YYEEEE. CDR3 size: 15 residues. Trimming took 4 bases from V and 1 from J; bases not matched to a gene: 8. The CDR3, as DNA: TGTGCCAGCAGCACCTGGACAGGCCTATCCTACGAGCAGTACTTC. Translating it yields CASSTWTGLSYEQYF.

The CDR3 DNA reads TGCAGCGTTGCGCACAGCCTTTCTGAAGCTTTCTTT. Its translation is CSVAHSLSEAFF. The rearrangement joins TRBV29-1 to TRBJ1-1; D remains unclear. The CDR3 has 12 amino acids. The V end lost 4 bases, the J end lost 6 bases, and 12 bases lay between the germline ends. Germline CDR1 SQVTM, CDR2 ANQGSEA.

This clone came up a few times. The genes are TRBV3-1 (or the pseudogene TRBV3-2) and TRBJ1-5; 9 nucleotides match TRBD1. Germline CDR1 reads LGHDT; CDR2 reads YNNKEL (reference sequence). This CDR3 is built from 17 residues. The V segment lost 4 bases and the J segment 0 bases; nucleotides outside the gene matches: 7. The CDR3 is CASSRTGGVGSNQPQHF. As DNA, the CDR3 is TGTGCCAGCAGCCGAACAGGGGGCGTTGGTAGCAATCAGCCCCAGCATTTT.

This clone came up once. This chain connects TRBV7-9 to TRBJ1-2; TRBD1 agrees at 8 bases. Unmatched junction bases numbered 3, after V lost 3 bases and J lost 6 bases. Germline-derived CDR1 and CDR2 are SEHNR and FQNEAQ (reference sequence). This CDR3 contains 13 residues. Written as DNA, the CDR3 is TGTGCCAGCAGCTTCCAACAGGGGGATGGCTACACCTTC. It yields the protein CASSFQQGDGYTF.

The V call is TRBV7-2, the J call TRBJ2-1, with 11 nucleotides matching TRBD1. Trimming took 5 bases from V and 4 from J; bases not matched to a gene: 4. CDR3 length equals 15 residues. Germline V gene data show CDR1 as SGHTA and CDR2 as FQGNSA. The CDR3 loop reads CASSPGTGGYNEQFF. The CDR3 region has the DNA TGTGCCAGCAGCCCCGGGACAGGGGGTTACAATGAGCAGTTCTTC.

The rearrangement joins TRBV30 to TRBJ1-5, with TRBD1 matching 8 bases. The CDR3 consists of 13 residues. Per the germline V gene, CDR1 is GTSNPN and CDR2 is SVGIG (reference sequence). The trim removed 1 base at V and 5 bases at J, leaving 1 base unmatched. The CDR3: CAWSATGDQPQHF. In DNA form, the CDR3 reads TGTGCCTGGAGTGCGACAGGGGATCAGCCCCAGCATTTT. Complete variable domain (other parts from reference TRBV30 and TRBJ1-5): SQTIHQWPATLVQPVGSPLSLECTVEGTSNPNLYWYRQAAGRGLQLLFYSVGIGQISSEVPQNLSASRPQDRQFILSSKKLLLSDSGFYLCAWSATGDQPQHFGDGTRLSIL.

This clone has only a few counts. The chain recombines TRBV4-3 with TRBJ2-3; 13 bases map to TRBD2. In germline, CDR1 is LGHNA, CDR2 YSLEER. The CDR3 is 17 amino acids. V shed 1 base, J shed 6 bases, and the junction held 7 bases outside the gene matches. The CDR3 nucleotides are TGCGCCAGCAGCCAAGGTCCCGCGACTAGCGGGGGGGATACGCAGTATTTT. Translating it yields CASSQGPATSGGDTQYF.

This sequence joins TRBV6-2 or TRBV6-3 and TRBJ1-1; possible D gene TRBD1, 6 bases. The CDR3 is 16 amino acids. CDR1 MNHEY and CDR2 SVGEGT come from the germline V gene. V lost 6 bases to trimming and J lost 0 bases, with 17 bases between them. The CDR3 DNA sequence: TGTGCCAGCAGCTCCGGGACAACGCTCATGAACACTGAAGCTTTCTTT. Its protein is CASSSGTTLMNTEAFF.

This clone has more than one count but fewer than ten. The chain has TRBV13 and TRBJ2-5; 7 bases align to TRBD1. The CDR3 extends over 15 amino acids. Germline CDR1 reads PRHDT; CDR2 reads FYEKMQ (reference sequence). The junction had 8 bases not matched to a gene; V was cut back by 6 bases and J by 1 base. CDR3 nucleotide sequence: TGTGCCAGCAGGCCAACAGGGGCCCTCCAAGAGACCCAGTACTTC. It is translated as CASRPTGALQETQYF.

V is TRBV5-1 and J is TRBJ2-3; possibly TRBD1 for D (6 bases). This CDR3 has 14 residues. Per germline, CDR1 SGHRS and CDR2 YFSETQ. Trimming took off 0 bases at V and 4 bases at J, with 9 bases between the two ends. The CDR3 sequence: CASSLATGPDTQYF. The CDR3 DNA reads as TGCGCCAGCAGCTTGGCAACAGGGCCAGATACGCAGTATTTT.

The rearrangement links TRBV2 to TRBJ2-7; perhaps TRBD2 as D (5 bases). V shed 8 bases and J shed 2 bases, with 16 bases lying between them. Germline assignment: CDR1 SNHLY and CDR2 FYNNEI. The CDR3 has 14 residues. CDR3 sequence reads: CASVTRAGTYEQYF. CDR3 coding DNA: TGTGCCAGCGTTACGCGGGCCGGGACCTACGAGCAGTACTTC.

The chain uses TRBV7-9 and TRBJ2-1; 9 bases align to TRBD2. Trimming cost V 5 bases and J 4 bases; bases outside gene matches: 18. Per germline, CDR1 SEHNR and CDR2 FQNEAQ (reference sequence). The CDR3 extends over 19 amino acids. CDR3 region: CASSHKGGLAGVAYNEQFF. The CDR3 nucleotides are TGTGCCAGCAGCCACAAAGGGGGTTTAGCGGGAGTTGCTTACAATGAGCAGTTCTTC.